Presented here are 28 T cell receptor beta chains from one specimen sequenced in a study of cytomegalovirus exposure and HLA in healthy donors. In the PCR, 60 Vbeta and 13 Jbeta primers were used. The protocol was immunoSEQ multiplex PCR, while the TCRdb copy is restricted to in-frame clones and leaves out a portion. The sample lists some 150,000 clones, about 80% occurring once. The material sequenced was PBMCs. These receptors all come from a woman aged 40 to 50 in good health and CMV-seronegative.

V and J are TRBV18 and TRBJ1-1, with TRBD1 matching 7 bases. The CDR3 contains 15 residues. CDR1 and CDR2 from the germline V gene are KGHSH and LQKENI. V lost 3 bases to trimming and J lost 1 base; unmatched junction nucleotides: 5. The CDR3 DNA reads as TGTGCCAGCTCACCCCAGGACAGGAGGAACACTGAAGCTTTCTTT. It codes for CASSPQDRRNTEAFF.

The chain couples TRBV30 to TRBJ2-7; D perhaps matches TRBD2 (5 bases). Trimming removed 3 bases at V and 6 bases at J, with 21 bases between. Germline CDR1 and CDR2: GTSNPN and SVGIG (reference sequence). This CDR3 is built from 15 residues. This CDR3 reads CAWRTPGSHAFEQYF. CDR3 DNA sequence: TGTGCCTGGAGAACGCCGGGATCGCACGCCTTCGAGCAGTACTTC.

This clone was counted a few times. The chain carries TRBV5-4 and TRBJ2-1; 16 nucleotides agree with TRBD2. There are 16 residues in the CDR3. V dropped 4 bases and J dropped 7; count of bases not matched to a gene: 5. The germline gives CDR1 SGHNT, CDR2 YYREEE (reference sequence). The CDR3 loop reads CASSRPGLAGGNEQFF. Written as DNA, the CDR3 is TGTGCCAGCAGCCGTCCGGGACTAGCGGGGGGGAATGAGCAGTTCTTC.

V usage is TRBV28 and J usage is TRBJ1-2, with a possible D match to TRBD1 (5 bases). The germline V and J ends were trimmed by 6 bases and 5 bases, with 10 bases remaining between them. Germline values: CDR1 MDHEN, CDR2 SYDVKM. The CDR3 has 12 amino acids. DNA for the CDR3: TGTGCCAGCAGCGCCGGGGGGTATGGCTACACCTTC. Translating it yields CASSAGGYGYTF.

The J gene is TRBJ2-7, the V gene TRBV27, with D possibly TRBD1 on 7 matching bases. Per germline, CDR1 MNHEY and CDR2 SMNVEV (reference sequence). The CDR3 covers 14 residues. Between the trimmed V and J ends, which lost 4 bases and 4 bases, there was a span of 14 bases. CDR3 bases: TGTGCCAGCAGTTCGCGCGGGACAGAATACGAGCAGTACTTC. Amino acids: CASSSRGTEYEQYF.

The V and J genes are TRBV9 and TRBJ2-1; 10 bases fit TRBD2. V lost 6 bases, J lost 9 bases, and 9 bases stayed unmatched. This CDR3 region has 14 residues. Germline V CDR1 and CDR2: SGDLS, YYNGEE. The CDR3 sequence is CASTPSGTSVEQFF. As DNA, the CDR3 is TGTGCCAGCACCCCCTCCGGGACTAGCGTTGAGCAGTTCTTC.

The chain uses TRBV5-6 and TRBJ1-4; D not resolved. The CDR3 has 14 residues. CDR1 and CDR2 from the germline V gene are SGHDT and YYEEEE. V shed 2 bases and J shed 3 bases, with 8 bases lying between them. DNA for the CDR3: TGTGCCAGCAGCTTCCGCGTATCTAATGAAAAACTGTTTTTT. It translates to CASSFRVSNEKLFF.

The chain carries TRBV28 and TRBJ2-7; D perhaps matches TRBD1 (6 bases). CDR1 and CDR2 from the germline V gene are MDHEN and SYDVKM. V was trimmed by 3 bases and J by 8 bases, leaving 8 bases between them. This CDR3 has 11 amino acids. DNA of the CDR3: TGTGCCAGCAGTTTTACAGGGAAGCAGTACTTC. Translated, it gives CASSFTGKQYF.

Note on this clone: Other DNA sequences in the sample encode the same CDR3. The chain links TRBV28 to TRBJ2-3; D might be TRBD1 (5 bases). The ends were cut back, 1 base at V and 3 bases at J, with 11 bases in the middle. CDR1 is MDHEN and CDR2 is SYDVKM in the germline V gene. The CDR3 loop spans 15 amino acids. In nucleotides, the CDR3 is TGTGCCAGCAGTTTATCGCCAGACAGAACAGATACGCAGTATTTT. Residues: CASSLSPDRTDTQYF.

The chain is built from TRBV15 and TRBJ2-5; 13 bases line up with TRBD2. With V trimmed by 4 bases and J by 5 bases, 7 bases remained unmatched. Germline CDR1 reads LNHNV; CDR2 reads YYDKDF (reference sequence). CDR3 length equals 16 residues. The CDR3 DNA reads TGTGCCACCAGCACCAGACTAGCGGGAGGTTGGGAGACCCAGTACTTC. As protein: CATSTRLAGGWETQYF. Full variable domain (outside the CDR3, taken from reference TRBV15 and TRBJ2-5): DAMVIQNPRYQVTQFGKPVTLSCSQTLNHNVMYWYQQKSSQAPKLLFHYYDKDFNNEADTPDNFQSRRPNTSFCFLDIRSPGLGDTAMYLCATSTRLAGGWETQYFGPGTRLLVL.

The table lists this clone with a few counts. This chain connects TRBV11-2 to TRBJ2-7; no definite D call. CDR1 SGHAT and CDR2 FQNNGV come from the germline V gene. V was trimmed by 1 base and J by 4 bases, leaving 8 bases between them. The CDR3 length is 13 residues. CDR3 amino acids: CASSLVSGYEQYF. The CDR3 bases are TGTGCCAGCAGCTTAGTATCAGGATACGAGCAGTACTTC.

The chain combines TRBV11-2 with TRBJ2-3; D call uncertain. Germline-derived CDR1 and CDR2 are SGHAT and FQNNGV. Trimming left V 4 bases short and J 0 bases short, with 5 bases between. The CDR3 extends over 13 amino acids. In DNA, the CDR3 is TGTGCCAGCAGCTCCCCAAGCACAGATACGCAGTATTTT. Its protein is CASSSPSTDTQYF.

This clone was seen only once. CDR3 DNA: TGTGCCAGCAGCTCACAGGGGCCTGGGGCCAACGTCCTGACTTTC. Its translation is CASSSQGPGANVLTF. The chain recombines TRBV7-3 with TRBJ2-6; TRBD1 aligns across 7 bases. The J segment lost 2 bases and the V segment lost 4 bases, leaving 2 bases of the junction unmatched. The CDR3 has 15 residues. Germline lookup yields CDR1 SGHTA and CDR2 FQGTGA.

V usage is TRBV5-1 and J usage is TRBJ2-7; D not resolved. The length of the CDR3 is 13 residues. Germline lookup yields CDR1 SGHRS and CDR2 YFSETQ. Trimming took off 0 bases at V and 2 bases at J, with 6 bases between the two ends. CDR3 nucleotide sequence: TGCGCCAGCAGCTTGGAGCGCGCCTACGAGCAGTACTTC. This sequence encodes CASSLERAYEQYF.

The V call is TRBV25-1, the J call TRBJ2-7; a possible D gene is TRBD1 (6 bases). Germline values: CDR1 MGHDK, CDR2 SYGVNS. The CDR3 sequence is 13 residues long. V lost 2 bases and J 4 bases, leaving 9 bases between the germline ends. The CDR3 nucleotides read TGTGCCAGCAGTGAAAGGGGGTATTACGAGCAGTACTTC. Translating it yields CASSERGYYEQYF.

CDR3 sequence (DNA): TGCGCCAGCAGTCCCCGTGAAGCGCACTCCTACGAGCAGTACTTC. Its protein product is CASSPREAHSYEQYF. The V gene is TRBV5-1, the J gene TRBJ2-7; D remains ambiguous. Germline V gives CDR1 SGHRS, CDR2 YFSETQ. The V end lost 5 bases, the J end lost 0 bases, and 15 bases lay between the germline ends. This CDR3 comprises 15 residues.

There are a few counts of this clone. This chain connects TRBV11-2 to TRBJ2-2; 7 nucleotides match TRBD1. CDR3 size: 14 residues. J gave up 8 bases and V 7 bases, and 10 bases lay outside the gene matches. Germline assignment: CDR1 SGHAT and CDR2 FQNNGV. The CDR3, as DNA: TGTGCCAGCACTCCCCTGACAGGGTGGGGGGAGCTGTTTTTT. Translation gives CASTPLTGWGELFF. Together with reference TRBV11-2 and TRBJ2-2, the CDR3 gives the full variable domain: EAGVAQSPRYKIIEKRQSVAFWCNPISGHATLYWYQQILGQGPKLLIQFQNNGVVDDSQLPKDRFSAERLKGVDSTLKIQPAKLEDSAVYLCASTPLTGWGELFFGEGSRLTVL.

The J gene is TRBJ2-7, the V gene TRBV30; D is ambiguous. The CDR3 runs to 11 residues. V was pared by 2 bases and J by 3 bases, with 5 bases between. Germline values: CDR1 GTSNPN, CDR2 SVGIG (reference sequence). The CDR3 region is CAWSYGYEQYF. In nucleotides, the CDR3 is TGTGCCTGGAGTTACGGCTACGAGCAGTACTTC.

The chain recombines TRBV7-3 with TRBJ2-1, with a tentative D call TRBD2 (6 bases). This CDR3 contains 16 residues. V was cut by 1 base and J by 4 bases, with 14 bases left in between. Germline assignment: CDR1 SGHTA and CDR2 FQGTGA. The chain's CDR3 is CASSLIGASAYNEQFF. For the CDR3, the DNA is TGTGCCAGCAGCTTAATTGGGGCTAGCGCGTACAATGAGCAGTTCTTC.

This sequence joins TRBV6-4 and TRBJ2-1; no clear D gene. CDR3 length: 9 amino acids. Germline V CDR1 and CDR2: MRHNA, SNTAGT. V lost 5 bases, J lost 13 bases, and 6 bases lay in between. The CDR3 DNA reads TGTGCCAGCAGTAATCAACAGTTCTTC. As protein: CASSNQQFF.

This rearrangement joins TRBV6-1 to TRBJ2-7; D ambiguous. Germline CDR1 MNHNS, CDR2 SASEGT. The ends were cut back, 4 bases at V and 3 bases at J, with 10 bases in the middle. The CDR3 has 13 residues. CDR3 region: CASSASVYYEQYF. CDR3 bases: TGTGCCAGCAGTGCGTCCGTGTACTACGAGCAGTACTTC.

This sequence joins TRBV19 and TRBJ1-5; D might be TRBD1 (5 bases). The CDR3 is 15 residues long. Germline lookup yields CDR1 LNHDA and CDR2 SQIVND (reference sequence). The V gene lost 3 bases and the J gene lost 6 bases, with 15 bases spanning the gap. CDR3 amino acids: CASSIQGGSVQPQHF. In DNA, the CDR3 is TGTGCCAGTAGTATTCAGGGTGGTAGTGTTCAGCCCCAGCATTTT. Combining the CDR3 with reference TRBV19 and TRBJ1-5 gives the whole variable domain DGGITQSPKYLFRKEGQNVTLSCEQNLNHDAMYWYRQDPGQGLRLIYYSQIVNDFQKGDIAEGYSVSREKKESFPLTVTSAQKNPTAFYLCASSIQGGSVQPQHFGDGTRLSIL.

This chain connects TRBV5-4 to TRBJ1-2; possibly TRBD1 for D (6 bases). CDR1 is SGHNT and CDR2 is YYREEE in the germline V gene (reference sequence). CDR3 length: 15 residues. V lost 1 base and J lost 4, with 14 bases in between. This chain's CDR3 is CASSLRGSSLYGYTF. The CDR3 DNA reads TGTGCCAGCAGCTTGAGGGGGTCATCCCTCTATGGCTACACCTTC.

The V call is TRBV5-4, the J call TRBJ2-2, with D unclear. V was shortened by 9 bases and J by 5 bases, with 17 bases between the two germline ends. Germline CDR1 is SGHNT and CDR2 is YYREEE (reference sequence). This CDR3 has 14 residues. The CDR3 is CATFHWARTGELFF. In DNA, the CDR3 is TGTGCCACCTTTCACTGGGCCAGGACCGGGGAGCTGTTTTTT.

The V call is TRBV19, the J call TRBJ1-3; no clear D gene. Germline V gene data show CDR1 as LNHDA and CDR2 as SQIVND (reference sequence). The CDR3 is 15 amino acids. V lost 0 bases to trimming and J lost 0 bases, with 6 bases between them. The DNA of the CDR3 is TGTGCCAGTAGTATAGACTTAATCTCTGGAAACACCATATATTTT. It is translated as CASSIDLISGNTIYF.

The chain is built from TRBV29-1 and TRBJ2-1; possibly TRBD2 for D (5 bases). This CDR3 comprises 11 residues. Looked up from germline, CDR1 is SQVTM and CDR2 is ANQGSEA. The V end lost 7 bases, the J end lost 9 bases, and 13 bases lay between the germline ends. DNA for the CDR3: TGCAGCGAAATCGGGAACGGTGAGCAGTTCTTC. The encoded protein is CSEIGNGEQFF.

A few counts support this clone. The rearrangement links TRBV7-9 to TRBJ2-7, with 8 bases matching TRBD2. In germline, CDR1 is SEHNR, CDR2 FQNEAQ (reference sequence). The J segment lost 6 bases and the V segment lost 3 bases, leaving 1 base of the junction unmatched. This CDR3 is built from 12 residues. The CDR3 is CASSFSGTEQYF. The CDR3 DNA sequence: TGTGCCAGCAGCTTTAGCGGGACCGAGCAGTACTTC.

J is TRBJ2-1 and V is TRBV10-3; D might be TRBD2 (6 bases). CDR3 length: 15 residues. Germline V lookup: CDR1 ENHRY, CDR2 SYGVKD. V was cut by 2 bases and J by 7 bases, with 15 bases left in between. In DNA form, the CDR3 reads TGTGCCATCAGTGAGAGGAGGGAGATAGGAAATGAGCAGTTCTTC. Translation gives CAISERREIGNEQFF.